What follows are 8 T cell receptor beta chains derived from one specimen sequenced in a study of shared clonotypes between healthy human individuals. Method: immunoSEQ multiplex PCR; TCRdb's copy keeps in-frame clones and lacks some. The table lists fewer than 3 million clones, just under 95% of them singletons. The specimen sequenced was naive CD4+ T cells from PBMCs. Specified subset: CD45RA+ positively selected. These receptors came from a man aged 18 to 35 in good health. Some clones in this sample may be carry-over from other donors' samples.

The chain couples TRBV18 to TRBJ2-3; D remains unclear. Per the germline V gene, CDR1 is KGHSH and CDR2 is LQKENI. The CDR3 contains 18 residues. Trimming removed 3 bases from V and 0 bases from J, with 19 bases in between. For the CDR3, the DNA is TGTGCCAGCTCACCTTCGATGGTGCCAGCTTTTAGCACAGATACGCAGTATTTT. It translates to CASSPSMVPAFSTDTQYF.

The CDR3 nucleotides are TGTGCCAGCAGTTTAATAAACACCATATATTTT. Protein sequence: CASSLINTIYF. The V gene is TRBV28, the J gene TRBJ1-3; the D is unclear. The CDR3 runs 11 residues. Per germline, CDR1 MDHEN and CDR2 SYDVKM. The ends were cut back, 2 bases at V and 6 bases at J, with 2 bases in the middle. The whole variable domain, remainder taken from reference TRBV28 and TRBJ1-3, is DVKVTQSSRYLVKRTGEKVFLECVQDMDHENMFWYRQDPGLGLRLIYFSYDVKMKEKGDIPEGYSVSREKKERFSLILESASTNQTSMYLCASSLINTIYFGEGSWLTVV.

The chain combines TRBV7-2 with TRBJ1-4, with a weak D call TRBD1 (5 bases). CDR3 length equals 15 residues. Looked up from germline, CDR1 is SGHTA and CDR2 is FQGNSA. Trimming stripped 5 bases from V and 5 bases from J, with 15 bases between. The CDR3 nucleotides read TGTGCCAGCAGCCCCAGCGGCCAGGGAAATGAAAAACTGTTTTTT. This codes for CASSPSGQGNEKLFF.

V is TRBV5-1 and J is TRBJ2-1; D perhaps matches TRBD2 (6 bases). Trimming stripped 6 bases from V and 4 bases from J, with 17 bases between. This CDR3 region has 15 residues. Germline CDR1 is SGHRS and CDR2 is YFSETQ. CDR3 bases: TGCGCCAGCACATTCGGGACTGCGGTTTACAATGAGCAGTTCTTC. It encodes CASTFGTAVYNEQFF.

Concerning this clone itself: Other DNA sequences of this sample code for an identical CDR3. This chain links TRBV5-1 with TRBJ1-2, with D possibly being TRBD1 (6 bases). Trimming shortened V by 4 bases and J by 5 bases, and 12 bases separated the two germline ends. CDR1 is SGHRS and CDR2 is YFSETQ in the germline V gene. The CDR3 loop spans 13 amino acids. In nucleotides, the CDR3 is TGCGCCAGCAGCCGGGACACCTCGTATGGCTACACCTTC. It translates to CASSRDTSYGYTF.

This clone was seen only once. The chain links TRBV6-1 to TRBJ2-5; TRBD2 aligns across 9 bases. The V and J ends lost 3 bases and 5 bases, in that order; junction bases with no gene match: 7. This CDR3 comprises 15 residues. CDR1 and CDR2 (germline): MNHNS, SASEGT. The CDR3 is CASSEDVAGVETQYF. In DNA, the CDR3 is TGTGCCAGCAGTGAGGACGTAGCGGGAGTGGAGACCCAGTACTTC.

J is TRBJ2-7 and V is TRBV29-1; no reliable D call. Germline CDR1 reads SQVTM; CDR2 reads ANQGSEA. This CDR3 is 13 amino acids long. Deletions cut 4 bases from V and 3 bases from J, with 13 bases between. The CDR3 spells CSVVVQDGYEQYF. The CDR3 nucleotides read TGCAGCGTTGTAGTCCAGGATGGCTACGAGCAGTACTTC.

The chain uses TRBV2 and TRBJ2-7; D not resolved. Germline V gene data show CDR1 as SNHLY and CDR2 as FYNNEI. The V end lost 8 bases, the J end lost 2 bases, and 19 bases lay between the germline ends. The CDR3 totals 15 residues. CDR3 in DNA: TGTGCCAGCCTACCATTACCGGGCTTGCCCTACGAGCAGTACTTC. This encodes CASLPLPGLPYEQYF.